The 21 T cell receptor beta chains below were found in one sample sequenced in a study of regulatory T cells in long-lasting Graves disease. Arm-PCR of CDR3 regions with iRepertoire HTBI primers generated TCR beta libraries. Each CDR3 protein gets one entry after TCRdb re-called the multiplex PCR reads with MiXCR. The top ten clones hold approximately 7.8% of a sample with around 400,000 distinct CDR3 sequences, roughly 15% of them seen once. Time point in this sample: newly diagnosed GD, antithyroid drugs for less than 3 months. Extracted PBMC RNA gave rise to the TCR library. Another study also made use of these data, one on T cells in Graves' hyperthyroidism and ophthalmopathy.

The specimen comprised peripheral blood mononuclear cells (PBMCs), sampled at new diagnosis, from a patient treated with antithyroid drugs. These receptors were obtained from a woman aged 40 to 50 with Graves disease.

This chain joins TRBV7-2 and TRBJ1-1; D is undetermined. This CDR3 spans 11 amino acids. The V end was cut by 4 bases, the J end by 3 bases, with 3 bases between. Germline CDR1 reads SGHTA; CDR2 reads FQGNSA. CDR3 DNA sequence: TGTGCCAGCAGCTCCTACACTGAAGCTTTCTTT. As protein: CASSSYTEAFF. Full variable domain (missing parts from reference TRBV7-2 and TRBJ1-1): GAGVSQSPSNKVTEKGKDVELRCDPISGHTALYWYRQSLGQGLEFLIYFQGNSAPDKSGLPSDRFSAERTGGSVSTLTIQRTQQEDSAVYLCASSSYTEAFFGQGTRLTVV.

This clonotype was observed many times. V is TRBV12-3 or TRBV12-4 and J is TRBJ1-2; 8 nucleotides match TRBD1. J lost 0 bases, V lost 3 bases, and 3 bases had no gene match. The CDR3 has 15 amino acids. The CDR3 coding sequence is TGTGCCAGCAGTTTGCGGACAGGGACTAACTATGGCTACACCTTC. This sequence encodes CASSLRTGTNYGYTF.

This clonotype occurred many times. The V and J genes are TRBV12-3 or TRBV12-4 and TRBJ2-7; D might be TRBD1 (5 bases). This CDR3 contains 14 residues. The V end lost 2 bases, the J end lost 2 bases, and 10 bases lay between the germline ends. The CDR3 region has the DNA TGTGCCAGCAGTTTACAGGACACCACCTACGAGCAGTACTTC. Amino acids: CASSLQDTTYEQYF.

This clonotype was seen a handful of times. The CDR3 nucleotides read TGCGCCAGCAGCCAAGTGACAGGGGGGACCGGGGAGCTGTTTTTT. Protein: CASSQVTGGTGELFF. J is TRBJ2-2 and V is TRBV4-1; 9 positions match TRBD1. This CDR3 has 15 residues. Germline trimming cut 1 base from V and 5 bases from J; bases unmatched to any gene: 2. Germline V CDR1 and CDR2: MGHRA, YSYEKL.

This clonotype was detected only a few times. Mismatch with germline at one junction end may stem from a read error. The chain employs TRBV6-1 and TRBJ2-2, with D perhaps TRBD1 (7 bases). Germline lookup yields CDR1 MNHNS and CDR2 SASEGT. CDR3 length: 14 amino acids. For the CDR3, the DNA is TGTGCCAGCAGACCCACAGGGGCCGGCGGGGAGCCGTTTTTT. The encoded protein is CASRPTGAGGEPFF.

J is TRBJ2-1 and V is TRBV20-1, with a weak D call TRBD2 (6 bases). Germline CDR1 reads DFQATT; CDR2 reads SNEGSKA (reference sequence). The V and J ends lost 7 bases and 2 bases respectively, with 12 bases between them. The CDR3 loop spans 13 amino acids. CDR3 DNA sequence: TGCAGTGAGACTAGTATTGCCTACAATGAGCAGTTCTTC. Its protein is CSETSIAYNEQFF.

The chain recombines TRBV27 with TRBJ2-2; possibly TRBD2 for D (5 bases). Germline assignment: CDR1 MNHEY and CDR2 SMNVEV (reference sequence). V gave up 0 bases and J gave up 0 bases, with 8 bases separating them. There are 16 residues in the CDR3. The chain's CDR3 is CASSLSRTSNTGELFF. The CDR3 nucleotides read TGTGCCAGCAGTTTATCTAGGACTTCGAACACCGGGGAGCTGTTTTTT.

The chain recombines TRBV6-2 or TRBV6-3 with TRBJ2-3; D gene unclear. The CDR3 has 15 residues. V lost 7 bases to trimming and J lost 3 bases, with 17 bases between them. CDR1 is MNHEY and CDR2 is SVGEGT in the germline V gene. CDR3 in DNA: TGTGCCAGCACCGAAATCCGGTTTGCGACAGATACGCAGTATTTT. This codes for CASTEIRFATDTQYF.

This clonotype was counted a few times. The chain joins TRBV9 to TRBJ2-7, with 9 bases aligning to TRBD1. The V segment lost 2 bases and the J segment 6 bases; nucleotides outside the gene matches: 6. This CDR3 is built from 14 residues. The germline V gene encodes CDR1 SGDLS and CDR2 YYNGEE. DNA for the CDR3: TGTGCCAGCAGCGTTGGGACAGGGTTTGGCGAGCAGTACTTC. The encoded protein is CASSVGTGFGEQYF.

The CDR3 reads CASRPTGYHRRGGQPQHF. The DNA of the CDR3 is TGTGCCAGCAGACCGACAGGGTATCACCGGAGAGGGGGTCAGCCCCAGCATTTT. V usage is TRBV6-2 or TRBV6-3 and J usage is TRBJ1-5; 7 nucleotides align to TRBD1. The CDR3 extends over 18 amino acids. Trimming at V came to 6 bases and at J to 6 bases, leaving 20 bases not matched to a gene. Germline V lookup: CDR1 MNHEY, CDR2 SVGEGT.

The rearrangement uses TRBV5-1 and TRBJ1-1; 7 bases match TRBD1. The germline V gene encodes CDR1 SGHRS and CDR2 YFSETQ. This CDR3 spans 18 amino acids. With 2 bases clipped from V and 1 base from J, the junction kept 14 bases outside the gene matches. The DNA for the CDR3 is TGCGCCAGCAGCTTAACCGGGACAGCCAGTGGAAGGAACACTGAAGCTTTCTTT. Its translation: CASSLTGTASGRNTEAFF. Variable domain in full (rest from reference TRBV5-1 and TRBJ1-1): KAGVTQTPRYLIKTRGQQVTLSCSPISGHRSVSWYQQTPGQGLQFLFEYFSETQRNKGNFPGRFSGRQFSNSRSEMNVSTLELGDSALYLCASSLTGTASGRNTEAFFGQGTRLTVV.

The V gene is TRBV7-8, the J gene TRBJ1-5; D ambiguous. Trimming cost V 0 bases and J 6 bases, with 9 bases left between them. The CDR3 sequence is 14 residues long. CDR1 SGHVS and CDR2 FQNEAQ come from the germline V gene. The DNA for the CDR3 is TGTGCCAGCAGCTTAGCTGGCGGGCTTCAGCCCCAGCATTTT. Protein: CASSLAGGLQPQHF. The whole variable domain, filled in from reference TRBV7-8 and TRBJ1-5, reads GAGVSQSPRYKVAKRGQDVALRCDPISGHVSLFWYQQALGQGPEFLTYFQNEAQLDKSGLPSDRFFAERPEGSVSTLKIQRTQQEDSAVYLCASSLAGGLQPQHFGDGTRLSIL.

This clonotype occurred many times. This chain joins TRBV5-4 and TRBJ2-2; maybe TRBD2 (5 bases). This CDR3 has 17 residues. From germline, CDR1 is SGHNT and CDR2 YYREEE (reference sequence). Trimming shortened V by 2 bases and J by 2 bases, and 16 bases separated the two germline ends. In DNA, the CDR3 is TGTGCCAGCAGCTTCGACCCCGGGCGGGTTAACACCGGGGAGCTGTTTTTT. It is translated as CASSFDPGRVNTGELFF.

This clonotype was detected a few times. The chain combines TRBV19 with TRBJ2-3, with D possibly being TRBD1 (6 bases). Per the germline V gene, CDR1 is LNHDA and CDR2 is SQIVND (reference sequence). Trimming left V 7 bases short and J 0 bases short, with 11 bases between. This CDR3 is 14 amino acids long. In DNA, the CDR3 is TGTGCCAGTACCCGGACAGTCAGCACAGATACGCAGTATTTT. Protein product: CASTRTVSTDTQYF.

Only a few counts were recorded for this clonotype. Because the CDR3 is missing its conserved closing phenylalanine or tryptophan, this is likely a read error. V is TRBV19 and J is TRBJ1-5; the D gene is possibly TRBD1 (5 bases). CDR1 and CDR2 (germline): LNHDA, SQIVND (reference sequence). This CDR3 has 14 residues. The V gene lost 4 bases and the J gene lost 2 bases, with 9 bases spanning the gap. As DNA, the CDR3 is TGTGCCAGTAGTACCGGGACCGGCAATCAGCCCCAGCATTAT. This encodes CASSTGTGNQPQHY.

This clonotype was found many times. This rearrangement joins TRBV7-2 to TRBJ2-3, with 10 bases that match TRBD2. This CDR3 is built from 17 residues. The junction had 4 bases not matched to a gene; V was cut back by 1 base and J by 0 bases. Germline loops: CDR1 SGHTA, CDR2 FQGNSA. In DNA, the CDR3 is TGTGCCAGCAGCTTAGACCTGACTAGCGGGAGCACAGATACGCAGTATTTT. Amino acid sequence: CASSLDLTSGSTDTQYF. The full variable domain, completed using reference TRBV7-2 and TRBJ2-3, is GAGVSQSPSNKVTEKGKDVELRCDPISGHTALYWYRQSLGQGLEFLIYFQGNSAPDKSGLPSDRFSAERTGGSVSTLTIQRTQQEDSAVYLCASSLDLTSGSTDTQYFGPGTRLTVL.

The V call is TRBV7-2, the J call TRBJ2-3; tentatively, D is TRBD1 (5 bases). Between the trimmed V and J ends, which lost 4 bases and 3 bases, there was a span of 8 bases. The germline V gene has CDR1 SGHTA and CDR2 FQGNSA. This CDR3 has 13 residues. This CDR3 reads CASSSRQTDTQYF. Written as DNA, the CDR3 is TGTGCCAGCAGCTCCCGACAGACAGATACGCAGTATTTT.

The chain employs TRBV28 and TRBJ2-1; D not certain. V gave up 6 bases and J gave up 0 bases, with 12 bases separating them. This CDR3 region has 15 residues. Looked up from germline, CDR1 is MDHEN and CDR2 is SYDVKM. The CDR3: CASRNFRSSYNEQFF. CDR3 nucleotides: TGTGCCAGCAGAAACTTCCGGAGCTCCTACAATGAGCAGTTCTTC.

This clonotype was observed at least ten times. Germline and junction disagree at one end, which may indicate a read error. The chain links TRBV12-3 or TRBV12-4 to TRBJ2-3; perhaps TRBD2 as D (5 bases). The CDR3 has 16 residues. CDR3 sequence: CASSPIAVAGTDTQYF. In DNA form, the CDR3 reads TGTGCCAGCAGTCCTATTGCCGTGGCGGGCACCGATACGCAGTATTTT.

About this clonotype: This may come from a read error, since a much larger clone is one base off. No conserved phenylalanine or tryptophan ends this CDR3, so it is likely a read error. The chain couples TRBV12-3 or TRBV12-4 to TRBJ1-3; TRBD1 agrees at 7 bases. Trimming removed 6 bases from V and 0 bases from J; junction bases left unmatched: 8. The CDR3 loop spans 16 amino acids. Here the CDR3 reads CASRSTGELSGNTIYL. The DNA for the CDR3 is TGTGCCAGCAGGTCCACAGGGGAGCTCTCTGGAAACACCATATATCTT.

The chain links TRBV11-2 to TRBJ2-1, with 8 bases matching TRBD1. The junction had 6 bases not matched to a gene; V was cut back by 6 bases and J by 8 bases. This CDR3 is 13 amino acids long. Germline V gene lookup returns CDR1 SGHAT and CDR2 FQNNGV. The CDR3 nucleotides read TGTGCCAGCAGTTCCGGACAGGGCCATGAGCAGTTCTTC. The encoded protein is CASSSGQGHEQFF. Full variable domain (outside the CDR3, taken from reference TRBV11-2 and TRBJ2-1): EAGVAQSPRYKIIEKRQSVAFWCNPISGHATLYWYQQILGQGPKLLIQFQNNGVVDDSQLPKDRFSAERLKGVDSTLKIQPAKLEDSAVYLCASSSGQGHEQFFGPGTRLTVL.